This TCR beta chain comes out of a study of blood T cell repertoires in COVID-19. Study summary: T cells, B-cell-depleted T cells, or PBMCs provided the cDNA or gDNA that served as material.

Study members were between about 18 and 95 years old and lived in 24 US regions. Two negative PCRs, clearance, or symptom resolution had been documented for recovered Cohort 3 donors. The assay was immunoSEQ multiplex PCR, and TCRdb's table has in-frame clones only and misses some. The table shows about 270,000 clones, with approximately 89% occurring only once. This sequence was found in a woman between 18 and 30 years old who had recovered from COVID-19. Sequencing was done on a sample of PBMCs or T cells enriched from blood (not recorded which).

CDR3 nucleotide sequence: TGTGCCATCAGGGCCGGGACAGGGGGCTCAAAAAACATTCAGTACTTC. Encoded protein: CAIRAGTGGSKNIQYF. The gene calls are TRBV10-3 and TRBJ2-4; 12 bases fit TRBD1. J gave up 4 bases and V 6 bases, and 7 bases lay outside the gene matches. Germline V gene lookup returns CDR1 ENHRY and CDR2 SYGVKD. CDR3 length equals 16 residues.